The 16 T cell receptor beta chains below all came from one sample that was sequenced in a study of shared clonotypes between healthy human individuals. The naive CD8 fraction comprised CD45RO-negative cells positively selected for CCR7 and excluded terminally differentiated effector memory CD45RA+ cells. This table comes from immunoSEQ multiplex PCR, and its TCRdb copy is limited to in-frame clones, with some not included. Of about 1,800,000 clones listed, approximately 94% are singletons. Sequenced sample: naive CD8+ T cells sorted from blood. These receptors originate from a man aged 18 to 29 in good health.

Concerning this clone: The sample carries other DNA sequences with the same CDR3. The J gene is TRBJ2-7, the V gene TRBV4-3; 12 bases are shared with TRBD2. From germline, CDR1 is LGHNA and CDR2 YSLEER. J was trimmed by 0 bases and V by 3 bases; bases with no gene match: 3. The length of the CDR3 is 16 residues. The CDR3 spells CASSQVLAGGSYEQYF. CDR3 nucleotide sequence: TGCGCCAGCAGCCAGGTACTAGCGGGAGGCTCCTACGAGCAGTACTTC.

Of note for this clone: This sample includes further DNA sequences coding for the same CDR3. The chain joins TRBV9 to TRBJ1-4; no firm D call. CDR1 is SGDLS and CDR2 is YYNGEE in the germline V gene. The CDR3 sequence is 13 residues long. V dropped 0 bases and J dropped 3 bases, with 3 bases sitting between them. The CDR3 DNA sequence: TGTGCCAGCAGCGTAGGATCTAATGAAAAACTGTTTTTT. It yields the protein CASSVGSNEKLFF.

V usage is TRBV15 and J usage is TRBJ1-2; D is unclear. The germline V and J ends were trimmed by 0 bases and 3 bases, with 11 bases remaining between them. Germline CDR1 is LNHNV and CDR2 is YYDKDF (reference sequence). The CDR3 consists of 15 residues. Written as DNA, the CDR3 is TGTGCCACCAGCAGAGATCTACTGATTCACTATGGCTACACCTTC. This translates into CATSRDLLIHYGYTF.

The rearrangement joins TRBV29-1 to TRBJ2-7, with D unclear. From germline, CDR1 is SQVTM and CDR2 ANQGSEA. The CDR3 extends over 13 amino acids. V was cut by 4 bases and J by 0 bases, with 10 bases left in between. As DNA, the CDR3 is TGCAGCGTTGCGGCGAGGAGCTCCTACGAGCAGTACTTC. This gives the protein CSVAARSSYEQYF.

This chain links TRBV30 with TRBJ2-1; no definite D call. CDR1 and CDR2 (germline): GTSNPN, SVGIG (reference sequence). This CDR3 has 12 residues. The germline V and J ends were trimmed by 3 bases and 7 bases, with 10 bases remaining between them. CDR3 in DNA: TGTGCCTGGAGCCCCCAGAGTAATGAGCAGTTCTTC. It is translated as CAWSPQSNEQFF.

The rearrangement uses TRBV7-9 and TRBJ2-2, with D unclear. The CDR3 runs 15 residues. V lost 3 bases, J lost 3 bases, and 11 bases lay in between. In germline, CDR1 is SEHNR, CDR2 FQNEAQ (reference sequence). The CDR3 region has the DNA TGTGCCAGCAGCTTCAGGCCAGACTACACCGGGGAGCTGTTTTTT. Its protein is CASSFRPDYTGELFF.

The chain links TRBV4-1 to TRBJ1-2; 8 positions agree with TRBD1. Trimming cost V 1 base and J 3 bases; bases outside gene matches: 4. Germline V lookup: CDR1 MGHRA, CDR2 YSYEKL. The CDR3 sequence is 15 residues long. CDR3 region: CASSQGQGRDYGYTF. The DNA of the CDR3 is TGCGCCAGCAGCCAAGGACAGGGGAGGGACTATGGCTACACCTTC.

This clone has only one observation. The J gene is TRBJ1-2, the V gene TRBV5-1, with D perhaps TRBD1 (5 bases). With 7 bases removed from V and 5 bases from J, the gap between germline ends came to 12 bases. CDR1 is SGHRS, CDR2 YFSETQ, per germline. The CDR3 totals 12 residues. CDR3 sequence: CASGGELYGYTF. CDR3 bases: TGCGCCAGCGGGGGTGAGCTGTATGGCTACACCTTC.

The chain combines TRBV2 with TRBJ2-5, with D maybe TRBD1 (5 bases). Between the trimmed V and J ends, which lost 1 base and 1 base, there was a span of 10 bases. Germline V lookup: CDR1 SNHLY, CDR2 FYNNEI. This CDR3 is built from 15 residues. The CDR3 DNA follows: TGTGCCAGCAGTGAAGAGGGGTACAGCCAAGAGACCCAGTACTTC. Amino acids: CASSEEGYSQETQYF.

CDR3 protein: CASSPWGQETQYF. CDR3 in DNA: TGTGCCAGCAGCCCATGGGGACAAGAGACCCAGTACTTC. The rearrangement links TRBV7-3 to TRBJ2-5; D unresolved. The CDR3 has 13 amino acids. Trimming took off 5 bases at V and 2 bases at J, with 9 bases between the two ends. CDR1 SGHTA and CDR2 FQGTGA come from the germline V gene.

CDR3 loop: CASSLFGQLYNEQFF. In DNA form, the CDR3 reads TGTGCCAGCAGTTTATTCGGACAGCTGTACAATGAGCAGTTCTTC. The chain recombines TRBV27 with TRBJ2-1, with D possibly TRBD1 on 6 matching bases. The CDR3 is made up of 15 amino acids. Germline V gene sequence: CDR1 MNHEY, CDR2 SMNVEV (reference sequence). Trimming cost V 1 base and J 4 bases, with 11 bases left between them.

The J gene is TRBJ2-7, the V gene TRBV7-9, with D unclear. Per the germline V gene, CDR1 is SEHNR and CDR2 is FQNEAQ (reference sequence). This CDR3 region has 16 residues. The V end was cut by 5 bases, the J end by 6 bases, with 23 bases between. DNA of the CDR3: TGTGCCAGCAGCCAGAGCGTGTCTGGTGACGCGAGCGAGCAGTACTTC. It encodes CASSQSVSGDASEQYF.

A word on this clone: Other DNA sequences in the same sample also yield this CDR3. The rearrangement links TRBV28 to TRBJ1-5; TRBD1 matches at 7 bases. The CDR3 is 15 residues long. Germline CDR1 is MDHEN and CDR2 is SYDVKM. With 3 bases clipped from V and 5 bases from J, the junction kept 7 bases outside the gene matches. In nucleotides, the CDR3 is TGTGCCAGCAGTTTCTCTGGGCAGGGGGATCAGCCCCAGCATTTT. This gives the protein CASSFSGQGDQPQHF. The entire variable domain, with the rest obtained from reference TRBV28 and TRBJ1-5, is as follows: DVKVTQSSRYLVKRTGEKVFLECVQDMDHENMFWYRQDPGLGLRLIYFSYDVKMKEKGDIPEGYSVSREKKERFSLILESASTNQTSMYLCASSFSGQGDQPQHFGDGTRLSIL.

The chain carries TRBV7-9 and TRBJ2-1; D possibly uses TRBD1 or TRBD2 (5 bases each). CDR3 length: 16 residues. CDR1 SEHNR and CDR2 FQNEAQ come from the germline V gene (reference sequence). V lost 5 bases and J 7 bases, leaving 21 bases between the germline ends. CDR3 in DNA: TGTGCCAGCAGCGCCATCCGGGATACGGGGACGAATGAGCAGTTCTTC. Protein: CASSAIRDTGTNEQFF.

V and J are TRBV12-5 and TRBJ2-2; no clear D. Germline CDR1 LGHNT, CDR2 FRNRAP. There are 13 residues in the CDR3. With 6 bases removed from V and 2 bases from J, the gap between germline ends came to 7 bases. CDR3 coding DNA: TGTGCTAGTGGGAACCAAAACACCGGGGAGCTGTTTTTT. It is translated as CASGNQNTGELFF.

The chain links TRBV30 to TRBJ2-7, with no clear D. The germline CDR1 and CDR2 sequences are GTSNPN and SVGIG (reference sequence). The CDR3 consists of 13 residues. Trimming removed 4 bases at V and 4 bases at J, with 14 bases between. The CDR3: CAWTPGATYEQYF. The CDR3 DNA reads as TGTGCCTGGACCCCCGGAGCGACTTACGAGCAGTACTTC.